This T cell receptor beta chain was observed in a study of TIL therapy for anti-PD-1-resistant metastatic lung cancer. V dropped 5 bases and J dropped 4 bases, with 3 bases sitting between them. The germline CDR1 and CDR2 sequences are DFQATT and SNEGSKA (reference sequence). CDR3 length: 10 amino acids. As to time point: pre-treatment sample, taken before nivolumab and TIL therapy. Most excised metastases sampled were pleural nodules or supraclavicular lymph nodes. Sequencing used immunoSEQ v3. Method: immunoSEQ multiplex PCR; TCRdb's copy keeps in-frame clones and lacks some. The table has about 5,200 clones, roughly 64% seen once.

The chain uses TRBV20-1 and TRBJ2-1; D is unclear. The material sequenced was tumor tissue, taken at baseline. This clonotype was sampled from a man aged 65 to 85 with non-small cell lung cancer. CDR3 amino acids: CSAEYNEQFF. In DNA, the CDR3 is TGCAGTGCTGAGTACAATGAGCAGTTCTTC.